These 5 T cell receptor beta chains share one sample of origin, sequenced in a study of T-cell memory formation after mild COVID-19. TCRdb re-analysed the 5' RACE reads in MiXCR, keeping a single row per CDR3 protein. The table lists about 430,000 distinct CDR3 sequences, roughly 26% of them singletons. What was sequenced was PBMCs or a T cell subset sorted from them (not recorded which). These receptor sequences come from an adult woman who had mild COVID-19 (a few samples of this study predate the infection). Cell type and time point are not known.

The V call is TRBV6-2 or TRBV6-3, the J call TRBJ1-5, with D maybe TRBD1 (5 bases). Germline V lookup: CDR1 MNHEY, CDR2 SVGEGT. This CDR3 is built from 14 residues. With 6 bases removed from V and 0 bases from J, the gap between germline ends came to 9 bases. In DNA form, the CDR3 reads TGTGCCAGCAGCGGACACACTAGCAATCAGCCCCAGCATTTT. The encoded protein is CASSGHTSNQPQHF.

This clonotype was observed a few times. The chain couples TRBV10-3 to TRBJ2-2, with unresolved D. The length of the CDR3 is 14 residues. V lost 3 bases, J lost 2 bases, and 7 bases lay in between. Germline loops: CDR1 ENHRY, CDR2 SYGVKD. The CDR3 sequence: CAISERSNTGELFF. Here the CDR3 DNA reads TGTGCCATCAGTGAAAGGTCTAACACCGGGGAGCTGTTTTTT.

This clonotype occurred many times. The V gene is TRBV3-1, the J gene TRBJ1-2; D is undetermined. The V end lost 0 bases, the J end lost 4 bases, and 0 bases lay between the germline ends. The CDR3 length is 11 residues. Germline V CDR1 and CDR2: LGHDT, YNNKEL (reference sequence). The CDR3: CASSQDYGYTF. In DNA form, the CDR3 reads TGTGCCAGCAGCCAAGACTATGGCTACACCTTC.

This chain joins TRBV7-9 and TRBJ2-1, with D unresolved. This CDR3 comprises 10 residues. Trimming stripped 5 bases from V and 5 bases from J, with 1 base between. Germline values: CDR1 SEHNR, CDR2 FQNEAQ (reference sequence). CDR3 amino acids: CASSDNEQFF. For the CDR3, the DNA is TGTGCCAGCAGCGACAATGAGCAGTTCTTC. Filled out from reference TRBV7-9 and TRBJ2-1, the complete variable domain reads DTGVSQNPRHKITKRGQNVTFRCDPISEHNRLYWYRQTLGQGPEFLTYFQNEAQLEKSRLLSDRFSAERPKGSFSTLEIQRTEQGDSAMYLCASSDNEQFFGPGTRLTVL.

This clonotype was seen many times. V gene TRBV27 combines with J gene TRBJ2-3; TRBD2 might be the D (5 bases). Germline CDR1 is MNHEY and CDR2 is SMNVEV (reference sequence). V lost 2 bases, J lost 5 bases, and 11 bases lay in between. The CDR3 totals 14 residues. The DNA of the CDR3 is TGTGCCAGCAGTTTAGAGCCCCGGGGAGATACGCAGTATTTT. This sequence encodes CASSLEPRGDTQYF.